Below, 7 T cell receptor beta chains from the same sample are listed, as sequenced in a study of blood T cell repertoires in COVID-19. Profiled with immunoSEQ multiplex PCR; TCRdb holds only in-frame clones, not every one. The table lists around 100,000 clones, 87% of them singletons. Material: peripheral blood. The receptors shown here come from a man over 45 with active COVID-19.

The chain recombines TRBV19 with TRBJ1-4; TRBD1 is a possible D gene (6 bases). Germline V gene data show CDR1 as LNHDA and CDR2 as SQIVND (reference sequence). V gave up 6 bases and J gave up 5 bases, with 10 bases separating them. CDR3 length: 13 residues. The CDR3 DNA sequence: TGTGCCAGTAGGGGGACACCGAATGAAAAACTGTTTTTT. Its translation: CASRGTPNEKLFF.

In DNA form, the CDR3 reads TGTGCCAGCAGCCAAGGTGAGGTTCTCCACGAGCAGTACTTC. It encodes CASSQGEVLHEQYF. The rearrangement uses TRBV3-1 (or the pseudogene TRBV3-2) and TRBJ2-7; no firm D call. Trimming shortened V by 1 base and J by 5 bases, and 12 bases separated the two germline ends. The CDR3 covers 14 residues. Germline V lookup: CDR1 LGHDT, CDR2 YNNKEL (reference sequence).

This sequence joins TRBV5-1 and TRBJ1-6, with TRBD1 as a possible D gene (6 bases). Trimming removed 6 bases from V and 10 bases from J, with 20 bases in between. In germline, CDR1 is SGHRS, CDR2 YFSETQ. This CDR3 spans 15 amino acids. The CDR3 DNA sequence: TGCGCCAGCAACTATCAGGGGCATGGGGAATCACCCCTCCACTTT. This codes for CASNYQGHGESPLHF. Full variable domain (remainder filled in from reference TRBV5-1 and TRBJ1-6): KAGVTQTPRYLIKTRGQQVTLSCSPISGHRSVSWYQQTPGQGLQFLFEYFSETQRNKGNFPGRFSGRQFSNSRSEMNVSTLELGDSALYLCASNYQGHGESPLHFGNGTRLTVT.

The rearrangement joins TRBV6-1 to TRBJ1-2; no clear D gene. The CDR3 runs 14 residues. V was cut by 2 bases and J by 4 bases, with 11 bases left in between. Germline V gene sequence: CDR1 MNHNS, CDR2 SASEGT. CDR3 nucleotide sequence: TGTGCCAGCAGTGAAACCGACGGGTTCTATGGCTACACCTTC. Protein: CASSETDGFYGYTF.

The genes are TRBV10-3 and TRBJ1-6, with D possibly matching TRBD1 (5 bases). CDR1 ENHRY and CDR2 SYGVKD come from the germline V gene. The CDR3 extends over 12 amino acids. Between the trimmed V and J ends, which lost 11 bases and 5 bases, there was a span of 10 bases. CDR3 nucleotides: TGTGCCTGGGGGGGGGATAATTCACCCCTCCACTTT. Protein product: CAWGGDNSPLHF.

Remarks on this clone: Within the sample, other DNA sequences also encode this same CDR3. The gene calls are TRBV27 and TRBJ1-5; D is unclear. Germline V gene lookup returns CDR1 MNHEY and CDR2 SMNVEV (reference sequence). The CDR3 runs to 13 residues. The germline V and J ends were trimmed by 2 bases and 3 bases, with 5 bases remaining between them. CDR3 nucleotide sequence: TGTGCCAGCAGTTTAGGGCTCAATCAGCCCCAGCATTTT. Encoded protein: CASSLGLNQPQHF.

V and J are TRBV19 and TRBJ2-7; 11 bases map to TRBD2. CDR1 is LNHDA and CDR2 is SQIVND in the germline V gene (reference sequence). CDR3 length: 15 amino acids. V dropped 5 bases and J dropped 7; count of bases not matched to a gene: 10. The CDR3 DNA follows: TGTGCCAGTAGTCCCCGACCGACTAGCGGGGATGAGCAGTACTTC. It yields the protein CASSPRPTSGDEQYF.